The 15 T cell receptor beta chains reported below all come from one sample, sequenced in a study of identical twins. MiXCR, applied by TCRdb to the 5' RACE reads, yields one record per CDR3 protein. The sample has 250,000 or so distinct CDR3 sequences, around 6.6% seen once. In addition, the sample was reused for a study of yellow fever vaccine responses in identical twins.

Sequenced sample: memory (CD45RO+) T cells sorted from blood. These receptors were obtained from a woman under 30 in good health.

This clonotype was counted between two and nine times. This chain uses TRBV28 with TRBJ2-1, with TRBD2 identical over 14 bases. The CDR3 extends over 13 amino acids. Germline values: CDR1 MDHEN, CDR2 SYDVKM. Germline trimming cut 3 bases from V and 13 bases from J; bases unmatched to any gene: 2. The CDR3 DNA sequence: TGTGCCAGCAGTTTCGGACTAGCGGGGGGTCAGTTCTTC. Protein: CASSFGLAGGQFF.

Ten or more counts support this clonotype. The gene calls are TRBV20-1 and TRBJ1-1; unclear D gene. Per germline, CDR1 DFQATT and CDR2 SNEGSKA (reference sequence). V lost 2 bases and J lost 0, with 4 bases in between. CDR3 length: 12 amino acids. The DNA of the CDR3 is TGCAGTGCTAGACATTTGAACACTGAAGCTTTCTTT. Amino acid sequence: CSARHLNTEAFF.

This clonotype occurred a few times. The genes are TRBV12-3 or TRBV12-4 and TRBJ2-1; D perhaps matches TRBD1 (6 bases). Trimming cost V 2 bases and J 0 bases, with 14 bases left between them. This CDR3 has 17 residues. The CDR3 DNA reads TGTGCCAGCAGTTTATACCGGCAGGGGAGCTCCTACAATGAGCAGTTCTTC. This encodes CASSLYRQGSSYNEQFF.

The DNA for the CDR3 is TGTGCCAGCAGTTTACATTCAGTCCTAGGGTACAATGAGCAGTTCTTC. It translates to CASSLHSVLGYNEQFF. This chain joins TRBV27 and TRBJ2-1; no clear D gene. Germline CDR1 reads MNHEY; CDR2 reads SMNVEV (reference sequence). The CDR3 runs 16 residues. V was cut by 2 bases and J by 4 bases, with 15 bases left in between.

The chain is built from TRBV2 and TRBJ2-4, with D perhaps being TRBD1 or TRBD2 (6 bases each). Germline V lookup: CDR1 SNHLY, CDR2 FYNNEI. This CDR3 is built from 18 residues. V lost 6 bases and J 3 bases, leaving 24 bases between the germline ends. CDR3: CASRRDKQGGLDKNIQYF. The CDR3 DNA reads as TGTGCCAGCAGGAGGGACAAACAGGGAGGCTTGGACAAAAACATTCAGTACTTC.

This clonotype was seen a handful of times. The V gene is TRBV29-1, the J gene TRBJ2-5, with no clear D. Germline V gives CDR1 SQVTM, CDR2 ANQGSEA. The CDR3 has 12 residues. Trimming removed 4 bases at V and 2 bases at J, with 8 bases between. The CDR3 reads CSVAGQQETQYF. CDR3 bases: TGCAGCGTTGCCGGCCAGCAAGAGACCCAGTACTTC.

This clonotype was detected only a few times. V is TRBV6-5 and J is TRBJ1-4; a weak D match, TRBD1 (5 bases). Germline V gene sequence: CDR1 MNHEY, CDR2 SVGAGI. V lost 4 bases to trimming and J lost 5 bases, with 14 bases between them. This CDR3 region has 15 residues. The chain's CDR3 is CASSFRQSLNEKLFF. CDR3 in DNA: TGTGCCAGCAGTTTCCGACAGAGCTTAAATGAAAAACTGTTTTTT.

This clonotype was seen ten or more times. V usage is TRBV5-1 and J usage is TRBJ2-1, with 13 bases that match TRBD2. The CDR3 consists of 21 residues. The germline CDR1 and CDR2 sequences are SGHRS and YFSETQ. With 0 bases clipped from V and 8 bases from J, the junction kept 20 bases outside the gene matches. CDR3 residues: CASSLGTSGRARVSTFDEQFF. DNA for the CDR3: TGCGCCAGCAGCTTGGGAACTAGCGGGAGGGCCCGAGTGTCTACATTCGATGAGCAGTTCTTC. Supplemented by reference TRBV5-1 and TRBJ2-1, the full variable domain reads KAGVTQTPRYLIKTRGQQVTLSCSPISGHRSVSWYQQTPGQGLQFLFEYFSETQRNKGNFPGRFSGRQFSNSRSEMNVSTLELGDSALYLCASSLGTSGRARVSTFDEQFFGPGTRLTVL.

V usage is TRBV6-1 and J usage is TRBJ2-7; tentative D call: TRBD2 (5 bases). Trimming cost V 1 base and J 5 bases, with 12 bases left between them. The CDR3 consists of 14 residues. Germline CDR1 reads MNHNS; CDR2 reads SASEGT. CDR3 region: CASSEGPGEHEQYF. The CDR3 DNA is TGTGCCAGCAGTGAAGGTCCCGGGGAGCACGAGCAGTACTTC.

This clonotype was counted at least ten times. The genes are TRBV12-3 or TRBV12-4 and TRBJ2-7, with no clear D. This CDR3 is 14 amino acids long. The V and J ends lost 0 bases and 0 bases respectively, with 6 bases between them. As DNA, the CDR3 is TGTGCCAGCAGTTTAGCGCCAGCCTCCTACGAGCAGTACTTC. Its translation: CASSLAPASYEQYF.

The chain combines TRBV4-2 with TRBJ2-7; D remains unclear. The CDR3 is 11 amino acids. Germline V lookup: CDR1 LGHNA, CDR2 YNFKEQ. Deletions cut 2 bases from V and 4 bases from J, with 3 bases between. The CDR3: CASSQQYEQYF. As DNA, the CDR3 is TGTGCCAGCAGCCAACAATACGAGCAGTACTTC.

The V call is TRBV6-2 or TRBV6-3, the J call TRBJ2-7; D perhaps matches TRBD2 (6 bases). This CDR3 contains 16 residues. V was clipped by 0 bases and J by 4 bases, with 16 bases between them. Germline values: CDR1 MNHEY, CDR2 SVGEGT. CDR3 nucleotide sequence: TGTGCCAGCAGTTACTCCGGGACTCCTGGGGTTTACGAGCAGTACTTC. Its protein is CASSYSGTPGVYEQYF.

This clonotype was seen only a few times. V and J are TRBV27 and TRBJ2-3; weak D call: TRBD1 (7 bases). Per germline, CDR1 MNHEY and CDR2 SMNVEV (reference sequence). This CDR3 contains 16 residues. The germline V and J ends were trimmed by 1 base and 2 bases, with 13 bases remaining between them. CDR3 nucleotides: TGTGCCAGCAGTTTATACCAGGGGGGACACACAGATACGCAGTATTTT. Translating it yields CASSLYQGGHTDTQYF.

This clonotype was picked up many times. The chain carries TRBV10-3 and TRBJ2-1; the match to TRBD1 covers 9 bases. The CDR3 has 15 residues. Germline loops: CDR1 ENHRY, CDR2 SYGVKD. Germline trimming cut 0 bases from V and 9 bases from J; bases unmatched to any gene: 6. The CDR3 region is CAISESGTGRGEQFF. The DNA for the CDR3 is TGTGCCATCAGTGAGTCCGGGACAGGGCGGGGTGAGCAGTTCTTC.

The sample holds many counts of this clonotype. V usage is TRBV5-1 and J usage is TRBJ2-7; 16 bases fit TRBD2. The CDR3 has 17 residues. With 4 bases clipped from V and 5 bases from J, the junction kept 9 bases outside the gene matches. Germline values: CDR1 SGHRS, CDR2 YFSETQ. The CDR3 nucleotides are TGCGCCAGCAGCCCGGGACTAGCGGGAGGGCCTCCCCACGAGCAGTACTTC. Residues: CASSPGLAGGPPHEQYF.